The rows below give T cell receptor beta chains drawn from one sample of a study of human T cells and chemical hapten exposure. TCRdb analysed the RACE reads with MiXCR anew, one entry per CDR3 protein. The data contain about 140,000 distinct CDR3 sequences, roughly 10% of them singletons. The specimen comprised whole blood, sampled in connection with sensitization to the hapten diphenylcyclopropenone (DPC). Receptors originate from a woman in her 50s with alopecia areata. Some clones in this sample may be carry-over from other donors' samples. Both conserved end residues are part of each CDR3. A clone size is listed for some rows: how often the clone was seen (once, few, many), or a class if it is expanded.

CDR3 | V | size | length
CASVRAPYEQYF | TRBV28 | . | 12
CSARGEGGVPEAFF | TRBV20-1 | . | 14
CASGTYEQYF | TRBV12-5 | . | 10
CASSFLQGETQYF | TRBV13 | few | 13
CASSVSGTANTEAFF | TRBV9 | . | 15
CASSGGGLANYNEQFF | TRBV9 | . | 16
CASSLGHPGRPQHF | TRBV12-3/TRBV12-4 | many | 14
CASSVAAGGPREQYF | TRBV9 | many | 15
CSAGLGRSSYNEQFF | TRBV20-1 | many | 15
CASSETSGSFNEQFF | TRBV27 | few | 15
CASRKGGTDYGYTF | TRBV27 | . | 14
CASSSPGLAGADTQYF | TRBV7-9 | few | 16
CASSDLTVPEAFF | TRBV6-4 | few | 13
CASSLQQGAKNIQYF | TRBV7-2 | few | 15
CASSLGAGGRETQYF | TRBV7-6 | . | 15
CASSLIPGDSESPLHF | TRBV5-1 | . | 16
CASGLGPKTGEGTEAFF | TRBV12-5 | many | 17
CASSEGSAGAQETQYF | TRBV25-1 | few | 16
CSASNRISNQPQHF | TRBV20-1 | many | 14
CASSDLGGPTDTQYF | TRBV9 | . | 15
CSVGAGTGSNEQYF | TRBV29-1 | . | 14
CSVEDQGAFF | TRBV29-1 | many | 10
CSVGEGGHTDTQYF | TRBV29-1 | few | 14
CASSHRGGAYNEQFF | TRBV3-1 | . | 15
CSVEVDGYTF | TRBV29-1 | . | 10
CSVGESNSPLHF | TRBV29-1 | . | 12
CASSSLDRGLLETQYF | TRBV7-9 | few | 16
CASNWGGQDQPQHF | TRBV5-6 | . | 14
CASSSRQGAGTGELFF | TRBV5-1 | . | 16
CASSSDMTGADTQYF | TRBV5-1 | . | 15
CASSGTARSTDTQYF | TRBV12-3/TRBV12-4 | few | 15
CASSQAGQGGNTIYF | TRBV4-1 | . | 15
CASSLGGVNSPLHF | TRBV11-2 | . | 14
CASSFGGSWNEQFF | TRBV12-3/TRBV12-4 | few | 14
CATSEPGTGGFRDEQYF | TRBV24-1 | few | 17
CASASSHSYNEQFF | TRBV12-3/TRBV12-4 | few | 14
CASSRRQGGGEQFF | TRBV11-3 | . | 14
CASSTHDRPLETQYF | TRBV7-8 | . | 15
CASSSGLAGSVYNEQFF | TRBV7-9 | many | 17
CASSGDSQETQYF | TRBV7-9 | few | 13
CASSIAGTGENIQYF | TRBV19 | . | 15